This is a list of T cell receptor beta chains from one sample in a study of blood T cell repertoires in COVID-19. Profiled with immunoSEQ multiplex PCR; TCRdb holds only in-frame clones, not every one. The data show 150,000 to 200,000 clones, with around 86% seen just once and more than 0.75% held by the top ten. The sample consisted of peripheral blood. Every receptor here comes from a man younger than 30 with acute or convalescent COVID-19. CDR3s include the opening cysteine and the closing phenylalanine or tryptophan. Fields, in order: V gene, D gene, J gene, clone size, CDR3 DNA, CDR3 protein. D genes are given only for firm matches. A clone size is listed for some rows: how often the clone was seen (once, few, many), or a class if it is expanded.

TRBV7-3	TRBD2	TRBJ2-1	.	TGTGCCAGCAGCATCGTAGCGGGGGGCTCCTACAATGAGCAGTTCTTC	CASSIVAGGSYNEQFF
TRBV7-9	TRBD1	TRBJ2-5	.	TGTGCCAGCAGCACCCGAACCTGGACAGGGGCGCGAGAGACCCAGTACTTC	CASSTRTWTGARETQYF
TRBV11-2	TRBD1	TRBJ1-1	.	TGTGCCAGCAGCAAACGGACAGGGGCTAACACTGAAGCTTTCTTT	CASSKRTGANTEAFF
TRBV29-1	.	TRBJ2-3	once	TGCAGCGTTGGGTGGGCGCTTTCCACAGATACGCAGTATTTT	CSVGWALSTDTQYF
TRBV4-1	TRBD1	TRBJ1-1	.	TGCGCCTGCAGCCGCCCACAGGGGCCGTACACTGAAGCTTTCTTT	CACSRPQGPYTEAFF
TRBV5-6	.	TRBJ1-1	.	TGTGCCAGCAGCTTGCCCGGGGAGAACACTGAAGCTTTCTTT	CASSLPGENTEAFF
TRBV27	.	TRBJ2-3	.	TGTGCCAGCAGTTTACGTCCTACAGGGACAGATACGCAGTATTTT	CASSLRPTGTDTQYF
TRBV30	TRBD1	TRBJ2-7	.	TGTGCCTGGACCAGAGACCGGGACAGGCTTCCCTACGAGCAGTACTTC	CAWTRDRDRLPYEQYF
TRBV30	.	TRBJ2-7	.	TGTGCCTGGAGTGACCGGGAGGAGCAGTACTTC	CAWSDREEQYF
TRBV12-3/TRBV12-4	.	TRBJ2-2	.	TGTGCCAGCAGGCAGGGGAACACCGGGGAGCTGTTTTTT	CASRQGNTGELFF
TRBV7-3	TRBD2	TRBJ2-1	.	TGTGCCAGCAGTCCTAGCGGGGGGGCCTACAATGAGCAGTTCTTC	CASSPSGGAYNEQFF
TRBV19	TRBD1	TRBJ1-2	few	TGTGCCAGTAGTGCCACAGGGGGTGGCTATGGCTACACCTTC	CASSATGGGYGYTF
TRBV7-3	TRBD1	TRBJ2-2	.	TGTGCCAGCAGCCCAAAGGGACAGGGAATCGGGGAGCTGTTTTTT	CASSPKGQGIGELFF
TRBV7-8	.	TRBJ2-5	.	TGTGCCAGCGCCCTCCCGGGGCAAGAGACCCAGTACTTC	CASALPGQETQYF
TRBV3-1/TRBV3-2	.	TRBJ2-5	.	TGTGCCAGCAGCTTTACTAAAGAGACCCAGTACTTC	CASSFTKETQYF
TRBV4-2	TRBD1	TRBJ2-3	.	TGTGCCAGCAGCCAAGATTCGACAGGGAAGGGAATGGCGCAGTATTTT	CASSQDSTGKGMAQYF
TRBV5-1	TRBD2	TRBJ2-3	.	TGCGCCAGCAGTAAGGGACTAGTGACAGATACGCAGTATTTT	CASSKGLVTDTQYF
TRBV5-6	.	TRBJ1-6	.	TGTGCCAGCAGCCCACAGGGCTTCCTCGAGCCCCTCCACTTT	CASSPQGFLEPLHF
TRBV18	.	TRBJ1-2	.	TGTGCCAGCTCACCACCTAACCTGGGGCCGAATGGCTACACCTTC	CASSPPNLGPNGYTF
TRBV3-1/TRBV3-2	TRBD1	TRBJ1-2	.	TGTGCCAGCAGCCAAGACAGGGGGGTATGGTATGGCTACACCTTC	CASSQDRGVWYGYTF
TRBV12-3/TRBV12-4	.	TRBJ1-5	.	TGTGCCAGCAGGGGCGGGGGAAATCAGCCCCAGCATTTT	CASRGGGNQPQHF
TRBV7-9	.	TRBJ1-5	.	TGTGCCAGCAGCTTAGGCCAGGGAAATAGCAATCAGCCCCAGCATTTT	CASSLGQGNSNQPQHF
TRBV28	.	TRBJ1-3	.	TGTGCCAGCAGACCTGGACAGTTCTCTGGAAACACCATATATTTT	CASRPGQFSGNTIYF
TRBV6-2/TRBV6-3	TRBD1	TRBJ1-6	once	TGTGCCAGCAGTTACGACAGGGGTAATTCACCCCTCCACTTT	CASSYDRGNSPLHF
TRBV7-8	.	TRBJ1-1	.	TGTGCCAGCAGCTTAGTATTACTCCTAGAGTCTGAAGCTTTCTTT	CASSLVLLLESEAFF
TRBV4-1	.	TRBJ1-6	.	TGCGCCAGCAGCCAAGGGGGCGGGAGCTATAATTCACCCCTCCACTTT	CASSQGGGSYNSPLHF
TRBV19	TRBD1	TRBJ1-1	.	TGTGCCAGTTTTGAGGGACAGTTGAACACTGAAGCTTTCTTT	CASFEGQLNTEAFF
TRBV12-5	TRBD1	TRBJ1-6	.	TGTGCTAGTGGTTTAACAGGGGTTGGTAATTCACCCCTCCACTTT	CASGLTGVGNSPLHF
TRBV3-1/TRBV3-2	TRBD1	TRBJ1-5	.	TGTGCCAGCAGCCAAGGGGACAGGTTATGGAATCAGCCCCAGCATTTT	CASSQGDRLWNQPQHF
TRBV2	TRBD2	TRBJ2-1	.	TGTGCCAGCAGAACCGGGACTAAGGATGAGCAGTTCTTC	CASRTGTKDEQFF